The clone carrying this T cell receptor (beta chain) was detected many times. Its target is not known. The sequenced fragment ends 3 residues before the CDR3 boundary, so the rest is inferred from the germline J gene. Sequencing was performed with immunoSEQ multiplex PCR; in TCRdb, only in-frame clones are kept and a portion is missing. The repertoire consists of about 52,000 clones, none detected only once. The data belong to a study of T cell clonality in common variable immunodeficiency. Findings and caveats of the study: Shared TCRbeta clones were fewer between CVID subjects than controls.

V lost 0 bases and J lost 6; bases outside the gene matches: 3. Per the germline V gene, CDR1 is MNHEY and CDR2 is SVGEGT. The CDR3 contains 15 residues. The sequencing sample was made of peripheral blood mononuclear cells. The chain joins TRBV6-2 or TRBV6-3 to TRBJ2-1; 9 bases are a match to TRBD2. The origin of this receptor is a person between 18 and 69 years old in good health. CDR3 sequence reads: CASSYSGLASNEQFF. Incomplete CDR3 DNA: TGTGCCAGCAGTTACTCGGGACTAGCAAGCAATGAG.